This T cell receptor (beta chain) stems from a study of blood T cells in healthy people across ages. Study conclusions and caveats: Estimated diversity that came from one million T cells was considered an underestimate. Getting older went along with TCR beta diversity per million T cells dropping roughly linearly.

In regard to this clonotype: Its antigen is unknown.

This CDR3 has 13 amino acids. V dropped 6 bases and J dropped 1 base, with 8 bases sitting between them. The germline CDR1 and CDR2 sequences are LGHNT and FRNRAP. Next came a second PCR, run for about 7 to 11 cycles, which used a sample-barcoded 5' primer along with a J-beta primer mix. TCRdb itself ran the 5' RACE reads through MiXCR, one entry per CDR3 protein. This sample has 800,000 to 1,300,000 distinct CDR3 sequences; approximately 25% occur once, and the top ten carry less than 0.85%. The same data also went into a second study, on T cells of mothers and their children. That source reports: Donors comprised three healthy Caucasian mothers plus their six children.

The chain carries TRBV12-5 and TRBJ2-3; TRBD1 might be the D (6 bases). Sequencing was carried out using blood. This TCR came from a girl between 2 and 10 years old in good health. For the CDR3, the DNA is TGTGCTAGTGGAGAGGGGGGCACAGATACGCAGTATTTT. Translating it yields CASGEGGTDTQYF.